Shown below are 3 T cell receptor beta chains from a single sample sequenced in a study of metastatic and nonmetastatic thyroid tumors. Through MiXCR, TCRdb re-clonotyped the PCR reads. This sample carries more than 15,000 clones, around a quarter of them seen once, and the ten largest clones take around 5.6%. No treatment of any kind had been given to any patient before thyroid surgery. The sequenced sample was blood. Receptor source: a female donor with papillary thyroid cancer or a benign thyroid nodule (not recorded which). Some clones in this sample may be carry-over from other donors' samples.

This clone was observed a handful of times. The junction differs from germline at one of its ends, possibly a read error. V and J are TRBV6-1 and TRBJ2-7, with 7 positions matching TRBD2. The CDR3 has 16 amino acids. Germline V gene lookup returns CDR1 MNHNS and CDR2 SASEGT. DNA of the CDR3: TGTGTCAGCAACACTGGTACCGGGGGGAGCTCCTACGAGCAGTACTTC. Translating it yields CVSNTGTGGSSYEQYF.

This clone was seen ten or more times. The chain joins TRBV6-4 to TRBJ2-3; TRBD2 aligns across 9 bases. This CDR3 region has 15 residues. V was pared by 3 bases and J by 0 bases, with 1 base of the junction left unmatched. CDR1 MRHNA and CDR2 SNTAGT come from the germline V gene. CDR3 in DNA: TGTGCCAGCAGTGAGGGACTAGCTAGCACAGATACGCAGTATTTT. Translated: CASSEGLASTDTQYF.

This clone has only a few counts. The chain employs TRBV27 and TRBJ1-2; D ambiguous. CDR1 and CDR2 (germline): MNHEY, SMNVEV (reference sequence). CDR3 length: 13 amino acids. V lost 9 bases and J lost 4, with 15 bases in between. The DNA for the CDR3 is TGTGCCAGTCGTAGCCCTGATGGCTATGGCTACACCTTC. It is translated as CASRSPDGYGYTF.